The 10 T cell receptor beta chains reported below all come from one sample, sequenced in a study of blood T cell repertoires in COVID-19 (dated by TCRdb to 2018 to 2021). The method was the immunoSEQ multiplex PCR assay. Here the immuneACCESS table is served through TCRdb, limited to in-frame sequences with V and J called. Missing clones are a known gap in these copies; in checked studies unresolved V genes cover under half, and the rest lacks a known reason. Across this sample there are approximately 100,000 clones, with 75% to 90% seen only once. Clones ranked in the top ten supply about a third of the sample. Material for sequencing was peripheral blood. The receptors derive from a woman at least 80 years old with acute or convalescent COVID-19.

V and J are TRBV2 and TRBJ2-5; TRBD2 might be the D (7 bases). Germline V gene data show CDR1 as SNHLY and CDR2 as FYNNEI. Trimming removed 6 bases from V and 4 bases from J, with 21 bases in between. The CDR3 spans 16 residues. CDR3 DNA sequence: TGTGCCAGCAGGGATGGGGGGGCTCTTTTGGGAGAGACCCAGTACTTC. Its translation is CASRDGGALLGETQYF.

CDR3 in amino acids: CASSRQGANNQPQHF. The CDR3 nucleotides are TGTGCCAGCAGCCGACAGGGGGCGAACAATCAGCCCCAGCATTTT. The rearrangement uses TRBV5-6 and TRBJ1-5; 10 bases fit TRBD1. This CDR3 comprises 15 residues. Looked up from germline, CDR1 is SGHDT and CDR2 is YYEEEE. The junction had 4 bases not matched to a gene; V was cut back by 4 bases and J by 3 bases.

This chain uses TRBV7-2 with TRBJ2-2, with D uncertain. Trimming left V 0 bases short and J 4 bases short, with 6 bases between. The germline gives CDR1 SGHTA, CDR2 FQGNSA. CDR3 length: 14 amino acids. CDR3 loop: CASSLAFGTGELFF. The CDR3 nucleotides are TGTGCCAGCAGCTTAGCGTTCGGCACCGGGGAGCTGTTTTTT.

A few counts support this clone. This chain uses TRBV11-2 with TRBJ2-7; 8 nucleotides align to TRBD1. The CDR3 totals 14 residues. V shed 5 bases and J 6 bases; nucleotides not matched to a gene: 9. Germline values: CDR1 SGHAT, CDR2 FQNNGV. The CDR3 region has the DNA TGTGCCAGCAGCGACCAGGGGGCGGTGGGCGAGCAGTACTTC. Its protein product is CASSDQGAVGEQYF. Using reference TRBV11-2 and TRBJ2-7 for the parts outside the CDR3, the full variable domain is EAGVAQSPRYKIIEKRQSVAFWCNPISGHATLYWYQQILGQGPKLLIQFQNNGVVDDSQLPKDRFSAERLKGVDSTLKIQPAKLEDSAVYLCASSDQGAVGEQYFGPGTRLTVT.

The chain couples TRBV24-1 to TRBJ1-1; 8 bases map to TRBD1. This CDR3 region has 15 residues. The germline CDR1 and CDR2 sequences are KGHDR and SFDVKD. Trimming removed 5 bases from V and 5 bases from J; junction bases left unmatched: 9. CDR3 in DNA: TGTGCCACCAGTGGACAGGGGATGGTGTGGACTGAAGCTTTCTTT. Translated: CATSGQGMVWTEAFF.

This clone was counted once. The chain is built from TRBV20-1 and TRBJ2-5; D remains unclear. Trimming removed 3 bases at V and 7 bases at J, with 9 bases between. The germline gives CDR1 DFQATT, CDR2 SNEGSKA (reference sequence). This CDR3 has 11 residues. The CDR3 sequence is CSASAFSTQYF. The CDR3 DNA reads TGCAGTGCTAGTGCCTTTTCGACCCAGTACTTC.

This chain links TRBV5-5 with TRBJ1-5; TRBD1 matches 7 bases. Germline V gene sequence: CDR1 SGHKS, CDR2 YYEKEE (reference sequence). V gave up 0 bases and J gave up 9 bases; unmatched junction bases: 9. The CDR3 is made up of 15 amino acids. CDR3 DNA sequence: TGTGCCAGCAGCTTGGGGGGGCTGGACAGGCGGCCCCAGCATTTT. Its protein product is CASSLGGLDRRPQHF.

J is TRBJ2-3 and V is TRBV2; 10 bases agree with TRBD2. Germline V CDR1 and CDR2: SNHLY, FYNNEI. Germline trimming cut 4 bases from V and 4 bases from J; bases unmatched to any gene: 8. This CDR3 has 16 amino acids. CDR3 amino acids: CASSASGGAAPDTQYF. As DNA, the CDR3 is TGTGCCAGCAGTGCAAGCGGGGGGGCCGCCCCAGATACGCAGTATTTT.

The CDR3 sequence: CASSQDKAAGLTQYF. The CDR3 DNA sequence: TGTGCCAGCAGCCAAGATAAAGCGGCAGGACTAACCCAGTACTTC. The chain recombines TRBV3-1 (or the pseudogene TRBV3-2) with TRBJ2-5; possibly TRBD2 for D (6 bases). Germline loops: CDR1 LGHDT, CDR2 YNNKEL (reference sequence). The CDR3 contains 15 residues. The ends were cut back, 0 bases at V and 8 bases at J, with 16 bases in the middle.

J is TRBJ2-7 and V is TRBV7-9, with a weak D call TRBD2 (5 bases). This CDR3 contains 13 residues. Trimming left V 3 bases short and J 2 bases short, with 8 bases between. The germline gives CDR1 SEHNR, CDR2 FQNEAQ (reference sequence). The CDR3 spells CASSFGITYEQYF. CDR3 coding DNA: TGTGCCAGCAGCTTCGGGATCACCTACGAGCAGTACTTC.